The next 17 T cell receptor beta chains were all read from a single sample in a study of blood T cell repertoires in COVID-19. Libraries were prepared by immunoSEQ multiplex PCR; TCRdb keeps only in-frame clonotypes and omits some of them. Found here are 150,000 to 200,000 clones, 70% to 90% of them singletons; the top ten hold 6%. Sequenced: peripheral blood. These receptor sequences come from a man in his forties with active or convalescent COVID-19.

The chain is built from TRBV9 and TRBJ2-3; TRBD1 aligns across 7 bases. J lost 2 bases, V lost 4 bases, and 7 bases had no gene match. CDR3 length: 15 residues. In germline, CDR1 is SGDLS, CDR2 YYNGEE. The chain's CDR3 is CASSKTGIITDTQYF. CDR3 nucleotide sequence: TGTGCCAGCAGCAAGACAGGGATTATCACAGATACGCAGTATTTT.

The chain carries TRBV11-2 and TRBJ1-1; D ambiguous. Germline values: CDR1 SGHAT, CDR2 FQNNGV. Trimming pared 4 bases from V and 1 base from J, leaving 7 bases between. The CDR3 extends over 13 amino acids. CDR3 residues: CASSSDGNTEAFF. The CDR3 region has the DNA TGTGCCAGCAGCTCAGACGGGAACACTGAAGCTTTCTTT.

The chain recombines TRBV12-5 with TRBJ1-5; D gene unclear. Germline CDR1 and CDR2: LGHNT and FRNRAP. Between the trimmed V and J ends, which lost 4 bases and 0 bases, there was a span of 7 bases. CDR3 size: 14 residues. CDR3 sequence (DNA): TGTGCTAGTGGTTCGGCGGTTAGCAATCAGCCCCAGCATTTT. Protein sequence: CASGSAVSNQPQHF.

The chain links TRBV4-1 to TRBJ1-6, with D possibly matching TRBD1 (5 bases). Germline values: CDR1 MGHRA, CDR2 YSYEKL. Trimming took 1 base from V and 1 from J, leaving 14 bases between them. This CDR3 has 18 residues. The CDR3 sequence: CASSQVGGFGSYNSPLHF. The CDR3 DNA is TGCGCCAGCAGCCAAGTCGGGGGGTTTGGATCCTATAATTCACCCCTCCACTTT.

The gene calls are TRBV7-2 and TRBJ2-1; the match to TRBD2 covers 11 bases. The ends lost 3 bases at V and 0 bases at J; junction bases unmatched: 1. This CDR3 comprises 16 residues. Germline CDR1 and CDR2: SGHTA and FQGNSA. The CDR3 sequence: CASSFSGGDSYNEQFF. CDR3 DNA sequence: TGTGCCAGCAGCTTTAGCGGGGGGGACTCCTACAATGAGCAGTTCTTC. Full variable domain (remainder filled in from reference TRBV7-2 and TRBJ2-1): GAGVSQSPSNKVTEKGKDVELRCDPISGHTALYWYRQSLGQGLEFLIYFQGNSAPDKSGLPSDRFSAERTGGSVSTLTIQRTQQEDSAVYLCASSFSGGDSYNEQFFGPGTRLTVL.

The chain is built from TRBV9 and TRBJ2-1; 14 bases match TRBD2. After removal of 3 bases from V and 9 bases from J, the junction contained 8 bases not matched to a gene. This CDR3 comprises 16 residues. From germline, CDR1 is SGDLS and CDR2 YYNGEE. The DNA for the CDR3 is TGTGCCAGCAGCGGAACCGGGACTAGCGGGAGTATTGAGCAGTTCTTC. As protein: CASSGTGTSGSIEQFF. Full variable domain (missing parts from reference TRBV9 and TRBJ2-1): DSGVTQTPKHLITATGQRVTLRCSPRSGDLSVYWYQQSLDQGLQFLIQYYNGEERAKGNILERFSAQQFPDLHSELNLSSLELGDSALYFCASSGTGTSGSIEQFFGPGTRLTVL.

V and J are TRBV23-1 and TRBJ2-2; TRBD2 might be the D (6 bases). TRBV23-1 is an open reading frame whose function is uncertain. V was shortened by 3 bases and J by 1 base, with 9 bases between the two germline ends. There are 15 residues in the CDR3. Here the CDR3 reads CASSHGSRNTGELFF. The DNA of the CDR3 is TGCGCCAGCAGTCACGGGAGTAGGAACACCGGGGAGCTGTTTTTT.

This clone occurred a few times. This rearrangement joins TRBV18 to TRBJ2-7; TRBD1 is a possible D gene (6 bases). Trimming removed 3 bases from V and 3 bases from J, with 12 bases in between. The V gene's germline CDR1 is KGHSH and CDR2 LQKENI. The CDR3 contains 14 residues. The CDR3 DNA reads TGTGCCAGCTCACCGACAGGAGGAAACTACGAGCAGTACTTC. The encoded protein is CASSPTGGNYEQYF. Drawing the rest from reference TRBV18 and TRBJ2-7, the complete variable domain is NAGVMQNPRHLVRRRGQEARLRCSPMKGHSHVYWYRQLPEEGLKFMVYLQKENIIDESGMPKERFSAEFPKEGPSILRIQQVVRGDSAAYFCASSPTGGNYEQYFGPGTRLTVT.

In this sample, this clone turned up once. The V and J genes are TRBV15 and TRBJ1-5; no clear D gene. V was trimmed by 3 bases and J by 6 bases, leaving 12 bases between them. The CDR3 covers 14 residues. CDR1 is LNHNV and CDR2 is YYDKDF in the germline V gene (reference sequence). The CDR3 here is CATSRAGASQPQHF. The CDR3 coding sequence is TGTGCCACCAGCAGGGCTGGAGCGAGTCAGCCCCAGCATTTT.

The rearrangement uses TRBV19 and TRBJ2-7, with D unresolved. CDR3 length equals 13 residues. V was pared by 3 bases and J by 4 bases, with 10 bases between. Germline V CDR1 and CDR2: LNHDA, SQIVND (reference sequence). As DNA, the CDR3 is TGTGCCAGTAGTATCGCGGCTTTATACGAGCAGTACTTC. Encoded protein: CASSIAALYEQYF.

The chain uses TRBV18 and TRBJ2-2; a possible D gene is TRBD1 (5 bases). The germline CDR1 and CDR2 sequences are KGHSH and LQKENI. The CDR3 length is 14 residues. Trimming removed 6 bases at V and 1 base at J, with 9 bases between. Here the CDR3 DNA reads TGTGCCAGCTCTCCCGGACAGAACACCGGGGAGCTGTTTTTT. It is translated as CASSPGQNTGELFF.

Written as DNA, the CDR3 is TGTGCCAGCAACTCGCCGGGACAGGGGGTGATGAACACTGAAGCTTTCTTT. Translated: CASNSPGQGVMNTEAFF. The rearrangement uses TRBV19 and TRBJ1-1, with 11 positions matching TRBD1. The CDR3 consists of 17 residues. From germline, CDR1 is LNHDA and CDR2 SQIVND (reference sequence). V lost 9 bases to trimming and J lost 0 bases; unmatched junction nucleotides: 12.

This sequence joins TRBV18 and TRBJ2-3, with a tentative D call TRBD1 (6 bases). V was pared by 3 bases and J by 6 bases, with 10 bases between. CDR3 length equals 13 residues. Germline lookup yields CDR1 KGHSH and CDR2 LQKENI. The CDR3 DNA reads TGTGCCAGCTCACCGAGACAGGCGGATACGCAGTATTTT. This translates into CASSPRQADTQYF.

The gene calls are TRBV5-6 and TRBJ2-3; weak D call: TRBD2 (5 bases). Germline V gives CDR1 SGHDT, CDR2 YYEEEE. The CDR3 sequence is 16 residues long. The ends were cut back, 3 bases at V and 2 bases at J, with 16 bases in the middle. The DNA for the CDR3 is TGTGCCAGCAGCTGGGGTAGGGCGGGCGTCACAGATACGCAGTATTTT. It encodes CASSWGRAGVTDTQYF.

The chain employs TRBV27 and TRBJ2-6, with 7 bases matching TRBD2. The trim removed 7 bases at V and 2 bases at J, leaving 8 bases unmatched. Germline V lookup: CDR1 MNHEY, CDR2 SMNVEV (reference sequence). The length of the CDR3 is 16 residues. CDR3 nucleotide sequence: TGTGCCAGCACCCCATTACGGGGGGCTGGGGCCAACGTCCTGACTTTC. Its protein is CASTPLRGAGANVLTF.

The CDR3 DNA follows: TGTGCCAGCAGAAGCTCCAGGGGGCTGATGGCTGAAGCTTTCTTT. This gives the protein CASRSSRGLMAEAFF. This chain uses TRBV6-5 with TRBJ1-1; TRBD1 aligns across 8 bases. V trimming: 6 bases; J trimming: 6 bases; junction bases outside the gene matches: 12. CDR3 length: 15 amino acids. Germline-derived CDR1 and CDR2 are MNHEY and SVGAGI.

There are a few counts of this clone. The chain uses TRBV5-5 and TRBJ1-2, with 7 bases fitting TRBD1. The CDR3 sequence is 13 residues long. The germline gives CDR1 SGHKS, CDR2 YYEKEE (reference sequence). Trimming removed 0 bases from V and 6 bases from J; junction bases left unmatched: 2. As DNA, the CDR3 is TGTGCCAGCAGCTTGGTAGGGGGCGATGGCTACACCTTC. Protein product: CASSLVGGDGYTF.